The present TCR beta chain was sequenced within a study of PD-L1 blockade in urothelial cancer. About the study: From 0 to 3 prior chemotherapy regimens had been given to the patients.

The CDR3 length is 15 residues. CDR1 and CDR2 from the germline V gene are LNHDA and SQIVND (reference sequence). The V and J ends lost 7 bases and 8 bases, in that order; junction bases with no gene match: 10. In each PCR, synthetic TCR analog templates were spiked in. Measured with immunoSEQ multiplex PCR; TCRdb has only the in-frame clones, and not every one. The data contain fewer than 35,000 clones, roughly 80% of them seen just once; the ten biggest clones take up roughly 1.9%. Here the sequenced sample was PBMCs, taken around atezolizumab (anti-PD-L1) treatment. This TCR came from a man aged 45-60 years with urothelial cancer. The chain couples TRBV19 to TRBJ2-1, with 11 bases matching TRBD2. This chain's CDR3 is CASISETSGTYEQFF. The CDR3 region has the DNA TGTGCCAGTATCAGCGAGACTAGCGGGACCTATGAGCAGTTCTTC.